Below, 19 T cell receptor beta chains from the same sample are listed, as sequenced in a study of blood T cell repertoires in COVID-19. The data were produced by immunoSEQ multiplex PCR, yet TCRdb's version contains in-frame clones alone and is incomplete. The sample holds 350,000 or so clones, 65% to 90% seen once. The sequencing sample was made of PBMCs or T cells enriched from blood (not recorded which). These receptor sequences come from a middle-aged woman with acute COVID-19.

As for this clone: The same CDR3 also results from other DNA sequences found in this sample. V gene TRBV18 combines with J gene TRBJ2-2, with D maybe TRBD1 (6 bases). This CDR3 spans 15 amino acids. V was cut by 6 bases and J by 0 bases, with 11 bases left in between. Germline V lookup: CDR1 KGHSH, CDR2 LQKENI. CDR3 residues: CASSTGTPNTGELFF. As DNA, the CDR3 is TGTGCCAGCTCTACCGGGACACCGAACACCGGGGAGCTGTTTTTT. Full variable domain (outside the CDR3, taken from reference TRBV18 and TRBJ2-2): NAGVMQNPRHLVRRRGQEARLRCSPMKGHSHVYWYRQLPEEGLKFMVYLQKENIIDESGMPKERFSAEFPKEGPSILRIQQVVRGDSAAYFCASSTGTPNTGELFFGEGSRLTVL.

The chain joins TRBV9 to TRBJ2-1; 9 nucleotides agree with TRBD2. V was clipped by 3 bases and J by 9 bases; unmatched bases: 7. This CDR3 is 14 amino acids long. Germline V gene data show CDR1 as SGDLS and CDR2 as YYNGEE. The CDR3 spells CASSDQRGVGEQFF. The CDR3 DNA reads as TGTGCCAGCAGCGACCAGCGGGGGGTCGGTGAGCAGTTCTTC.

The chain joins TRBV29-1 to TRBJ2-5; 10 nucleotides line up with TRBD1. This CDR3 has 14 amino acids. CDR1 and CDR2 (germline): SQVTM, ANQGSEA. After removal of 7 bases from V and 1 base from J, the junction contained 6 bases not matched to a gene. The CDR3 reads CSALGQGSQETQYF. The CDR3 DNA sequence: TGCAGCGCCCTGGGACAGGGGTCCCAAGAGACCCAGTACTTC.

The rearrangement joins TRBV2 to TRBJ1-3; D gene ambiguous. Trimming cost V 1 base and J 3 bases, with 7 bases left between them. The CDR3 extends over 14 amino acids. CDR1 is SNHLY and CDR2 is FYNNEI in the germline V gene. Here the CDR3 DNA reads TGTGCCAGCAGTGAAGACTTTTTTGGAAACACCATATATTTT. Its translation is CASSEDFFGNTIYF.

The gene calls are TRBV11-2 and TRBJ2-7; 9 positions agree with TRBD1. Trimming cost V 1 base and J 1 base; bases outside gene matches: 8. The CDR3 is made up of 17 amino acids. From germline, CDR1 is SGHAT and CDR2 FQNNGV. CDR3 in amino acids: CASSLGTGGKASYEQYF. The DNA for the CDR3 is TGTGCCAGCAGCTTAGGAACAGGGGGCAAGGCATCCTACGAGCAGTACTTC.

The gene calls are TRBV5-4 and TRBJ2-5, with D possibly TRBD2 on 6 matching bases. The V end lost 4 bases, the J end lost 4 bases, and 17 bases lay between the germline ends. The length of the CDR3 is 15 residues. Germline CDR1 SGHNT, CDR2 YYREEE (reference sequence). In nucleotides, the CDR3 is TGTGCCAGCAGCACTCCTTTCTCGGAGGGAGAGACCCAGTACTTC. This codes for CASSTPFSEGETQYF.

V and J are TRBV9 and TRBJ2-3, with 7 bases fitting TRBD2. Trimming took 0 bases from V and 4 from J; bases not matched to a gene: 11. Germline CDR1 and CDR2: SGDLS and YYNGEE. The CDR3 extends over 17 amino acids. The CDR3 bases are TGTGCCAGCAGCGTAGGGGCGGGGGAAAGTAGCGCAGATACGCAGTATTTT. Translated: CASSVGAGESSADTQYF. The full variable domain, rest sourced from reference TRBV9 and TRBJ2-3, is DSGVTQTPKHLITATGQRVTLRCSPRSGDLSVYWYQQSLDQGLQFLIQYYNGEERAKGNILERFSAQQFPDLHSELNLSSLELGDSALYFCASSVGAGESSADTQYFGPGTRLTVL.

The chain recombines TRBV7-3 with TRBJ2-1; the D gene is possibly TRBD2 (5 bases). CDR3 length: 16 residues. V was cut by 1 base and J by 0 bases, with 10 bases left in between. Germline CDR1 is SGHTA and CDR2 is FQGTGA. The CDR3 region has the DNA TGTGCCAGCAGCTTAAGTGGTGGGAGCTCCTACAATGAGCAGTTCTTC. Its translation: CASSLSGGSSYNEQFF.

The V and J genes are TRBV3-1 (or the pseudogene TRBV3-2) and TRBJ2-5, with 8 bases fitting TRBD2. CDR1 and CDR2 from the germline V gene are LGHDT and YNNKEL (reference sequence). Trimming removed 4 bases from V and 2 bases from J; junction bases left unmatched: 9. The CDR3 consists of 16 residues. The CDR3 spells CASSRVTGGGQETQYF. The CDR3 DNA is TGTGCCAGCAGCCGCGTTACGGGGGGGGGTCAAGAGACCCAGTACTTC.

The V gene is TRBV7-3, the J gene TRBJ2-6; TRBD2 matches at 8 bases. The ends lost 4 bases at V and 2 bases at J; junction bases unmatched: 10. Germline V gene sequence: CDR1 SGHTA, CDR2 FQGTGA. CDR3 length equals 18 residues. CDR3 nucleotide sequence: TGTGCCAGCAGCTCAAATCGAGAAGCGGGAGCTGGGGCCAACGTCCTGACTTTC. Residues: CASSSNREAGAGANVLTF. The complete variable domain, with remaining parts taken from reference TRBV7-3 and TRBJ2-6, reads GAGVSQTPSNKVTEKGKYVELRCDPISGHTALYWYRQSLGQGPEFLIYFQGTGAADDSGLPNDRFFAVRPEGSVSTLKIQRTERGDSAVYLCASSSNREAGAGANVLTFGAGSRLTVL.

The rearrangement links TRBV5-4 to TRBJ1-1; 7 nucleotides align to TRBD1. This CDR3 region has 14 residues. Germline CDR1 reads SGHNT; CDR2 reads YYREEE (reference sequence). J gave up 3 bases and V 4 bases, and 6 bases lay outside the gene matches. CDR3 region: CASSPRQGDTEAFF. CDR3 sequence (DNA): TGTGCCAGCAGCCCGAGACAGGGTGACACTGAAGCTTTCTTT.

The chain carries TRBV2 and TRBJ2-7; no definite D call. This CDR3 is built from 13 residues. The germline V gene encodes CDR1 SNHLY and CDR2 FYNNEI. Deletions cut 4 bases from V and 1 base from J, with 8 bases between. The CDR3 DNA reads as TGTGCCAGCAGTGTCCTAGATTCCTACGAGCAGTACTTC. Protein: CASSVLDSYEQYF.

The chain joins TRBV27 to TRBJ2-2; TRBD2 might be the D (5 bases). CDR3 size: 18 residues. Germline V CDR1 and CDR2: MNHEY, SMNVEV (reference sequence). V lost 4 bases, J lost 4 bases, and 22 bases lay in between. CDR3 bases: TGTGCCAGCAGTTCTCACCCCCACACTAGGGTTAGCACCGGGGAGCTGTTTTTT. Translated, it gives CASSSHPHTRVSTGELFF.

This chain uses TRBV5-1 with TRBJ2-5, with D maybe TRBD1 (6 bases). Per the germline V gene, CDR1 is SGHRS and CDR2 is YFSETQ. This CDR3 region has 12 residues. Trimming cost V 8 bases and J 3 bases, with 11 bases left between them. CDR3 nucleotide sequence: TGCGCCAGGATAGACAGGAAAGAGACCCAGTACTTC. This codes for CARIDRKETQYF.

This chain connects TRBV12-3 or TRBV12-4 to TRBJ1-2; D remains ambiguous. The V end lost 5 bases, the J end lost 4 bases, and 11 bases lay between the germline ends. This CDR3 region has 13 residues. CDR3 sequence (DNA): TGTGCCAGCAGTCCTCGACACAGCTATGGCTACACCTTC. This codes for CASSPRHSYGYTF.

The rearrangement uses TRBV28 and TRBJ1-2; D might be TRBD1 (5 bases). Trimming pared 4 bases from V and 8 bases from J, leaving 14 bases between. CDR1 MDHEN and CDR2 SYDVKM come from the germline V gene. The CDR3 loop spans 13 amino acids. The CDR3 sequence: CASSSGTRGGYTF. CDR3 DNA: TGTGCCAGCAGTTCCGGGACCCGGGGGGGCTACACCTTC.

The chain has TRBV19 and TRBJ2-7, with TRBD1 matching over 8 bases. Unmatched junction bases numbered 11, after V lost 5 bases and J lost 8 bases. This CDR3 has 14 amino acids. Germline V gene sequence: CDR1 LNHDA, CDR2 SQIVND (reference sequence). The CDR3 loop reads CASSPGTGRKKQYF. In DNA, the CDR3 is TGTGCCAGTAGTCCCGGGACAGGTCGTAAAAAGCAGTACTTC.

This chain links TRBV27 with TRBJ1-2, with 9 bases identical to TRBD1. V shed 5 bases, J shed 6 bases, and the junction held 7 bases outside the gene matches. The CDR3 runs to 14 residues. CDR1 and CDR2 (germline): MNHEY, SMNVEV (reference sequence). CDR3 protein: CASSGTGTGHGYTF. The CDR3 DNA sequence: TGTGCCAGCAGTGGGACCGGGACAGGGCATGGCTACACCTTC.

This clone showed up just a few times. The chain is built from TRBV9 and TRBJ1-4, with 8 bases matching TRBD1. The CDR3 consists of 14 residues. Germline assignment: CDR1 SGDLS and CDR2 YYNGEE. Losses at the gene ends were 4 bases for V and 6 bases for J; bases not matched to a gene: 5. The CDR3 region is CASSPGQGYEKLFF. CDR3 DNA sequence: TGTGCCAGCAGCCCCGGACAGGGATATGAAAAACTGTTTTTT.